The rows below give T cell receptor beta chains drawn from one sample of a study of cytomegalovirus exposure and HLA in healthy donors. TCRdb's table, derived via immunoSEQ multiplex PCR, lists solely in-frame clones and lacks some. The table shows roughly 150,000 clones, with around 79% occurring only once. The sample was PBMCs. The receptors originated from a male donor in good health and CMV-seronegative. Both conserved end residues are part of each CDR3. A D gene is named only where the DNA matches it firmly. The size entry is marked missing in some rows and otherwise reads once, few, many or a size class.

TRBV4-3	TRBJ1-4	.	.	CASSNPGEVGEKLFF	TGCGCCAGCAGCAATCCAGGGGAAGTGGGTGAAAAACTGTTTTTT
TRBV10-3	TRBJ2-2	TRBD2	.	CASGTSSGGNTGELFF	TGTGCCTCCGGGACGTCTAGCGGGGGGAACACCGGGGAGCTGTTTTTT
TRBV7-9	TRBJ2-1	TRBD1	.	CASSLDTGANEQFF	TGTGCCAGCAGCTTAGATACAGGGGCAAATGAGCAGTTCTTC
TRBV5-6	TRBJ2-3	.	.	CASSLEGESTDTQYF	TGTGCCAGCAGCTTGGAGGGGGAGAGCACAGATACGCAGTATTTT
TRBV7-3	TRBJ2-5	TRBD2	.	CASSLRLAGRETQYF	TGTGCCAGCAGCTTAAGGCTAGCGGGAAGGGAGACCCAGTACTTC
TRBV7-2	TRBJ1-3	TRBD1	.	CASSLAATGTGNTIYF	TGTGCCAGCAGCTTAGCGGCGACAGGGACTGGAAACACCATATATTTT
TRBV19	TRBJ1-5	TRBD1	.	CATRDRVNQPQHF	TGTGCCACAAGAGACAGGGTCAATCAGCCCCAGCATTTT
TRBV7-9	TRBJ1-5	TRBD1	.	CSSSVQGAGNQPQHF	TGTTCCAGCAGCGTGCAGGGGGCGGGCAATCAGCCCCAGCATTTT
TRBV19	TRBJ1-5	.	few	CASSIQGGNQPQHF	TGTGCCAGTAGTATTCAAGGGGGCAATCAGCCCCAGCATTTT
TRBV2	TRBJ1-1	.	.	CASSDRRGSDTEAFF	TGTGCCAGCAGTGATCGTAGGGGGTCGGACACTGAAGCTTTCTTT
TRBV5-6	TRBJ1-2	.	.	CASGPRTVSYF	TGTGCCAGCGGCCCGCGGACAGTCTCATACTTC
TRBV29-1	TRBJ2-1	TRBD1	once	CSVGGRQGAFDNEQFF	TGCAGCGTTGGGGGTCGACAGGGGGCGTTCGACAATGAGCAGTTCTTC
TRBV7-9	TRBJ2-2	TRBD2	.	CASPGGPANTGELFF	TGTGCCAGTCCGGGGGGGCCTGCGAACACCGGGGAGCTGTTTTTT
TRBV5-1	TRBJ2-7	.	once	CASSLAPGLNYEQYF	TGCGCCAGCAGCTTGGCCCCGGGACTCAACTACGAGCAGTACTTC
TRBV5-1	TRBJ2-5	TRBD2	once	CASSLMGLDKETQYF	TGCGCCAGCAGCTTGATGGGACTAGACAAAGAGACCCAGTACTTC
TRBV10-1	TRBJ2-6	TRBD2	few	CASSEGEGGSSGANVLTF	TGCGCCAGCAGTGAAGGGGAGGGAGGGAGCTCTGGGGCCAACGTCCTGACTTTC
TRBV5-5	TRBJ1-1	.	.	CASSLGGGFEAFF	TGTGCCAGCAGCTTAGGGGGGGGGTTTGAAGCTTTCTTT
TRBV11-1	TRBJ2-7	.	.	CASSLAAASYEQYF	TGTGCCAGCAGCTTAGCCGCGGCCTCCTACGAGCAGTACTTC
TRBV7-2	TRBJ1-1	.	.	CASSRPSGSTEAFF	TGTGCCAGCAGCCGTCCCTCAGGTTCCACTGAAGCTTTCTTT
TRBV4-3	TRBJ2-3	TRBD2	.	CASSGRGVSTDTQYF	TGCGCCAGCAGCGGACGGGGGGTAAGCACAGATACGCAGTATTTT
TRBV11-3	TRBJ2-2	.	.	CASSPRGTNTGELFF	TGTGCCAGCAGCCCAAGGGGTACGAACACCGGGGAGCTGTTTTTT
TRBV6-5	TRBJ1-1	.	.	CASSYTGDSEAFF	TGTGCCAGCAGTTACACGGGGGATTCTGAAGCTTTCTTT
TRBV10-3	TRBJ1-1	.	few	CATAQWLLNTEAFF	TGTGCCACCGCCCAGTGGCTCCTGAACACTGAAGCTTTCTTT
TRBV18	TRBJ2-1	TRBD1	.	CASSGTGDNEQFF	TGTGCCAGCTCCGGGACAGGGGACAATGAGCAGTTCTTC
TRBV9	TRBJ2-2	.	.	CASSQGTLNTGELFF	TGTGCCAGCAGCCAAGGGACATTGAACACCGGGGAGCTGTTTTTT
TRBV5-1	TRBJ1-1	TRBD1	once	CASSWGDRDLGTEAFF	TGCGCCAGCAGCTGGGGGGACAGGGATTTGGGCACTGAAGCTTTCTTT
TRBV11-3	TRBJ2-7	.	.	CASSLAEGPWFDEQYF	TGTGCCAGCAGCTTAGCAGAGGGCCCATGGTTCGACGAGCAGTACTTC
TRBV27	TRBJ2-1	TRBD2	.	CASSLRLASYNEQFF	TGTGCCAGCAGTTTACGACTAGCGAGCTACAATGAGCAGTTCTTC
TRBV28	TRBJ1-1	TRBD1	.	CASSVTGGWNTEAFF	TGTGCCAGCAGTGTCACAGGGGGCTGGAACACTGAAGCTTTCTTT
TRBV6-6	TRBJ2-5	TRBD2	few	CASSYSSGVETQYF	TGTGCCAGCAGTTACTCTAGCGGGGTGGAGACCCAGTACTTC
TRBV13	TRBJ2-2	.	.	CAGGLLNTGELFF	TGTGCCGGGGGACTCCTGAACACCGGGGAGCTGTTTTTT
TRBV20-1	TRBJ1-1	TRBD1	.	CSASQGAEAFF	TGCAGTGCTTCCCAGGGGGCTGAAGCTTTCTTT
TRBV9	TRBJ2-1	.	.	CASNPAASSYNEQFF	TGTGCCAGCAATCCGGCGGCTAGCTCCTACAATGAGCAGTTCTTC
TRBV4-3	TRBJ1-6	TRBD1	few	CASSREQGASYNSPLHF	TGCGCCAGCAGCCGAGAACAGGGGGCCTCCTATAATTCACCCCTCCACTTT
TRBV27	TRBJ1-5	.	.	CASNPWGGERPQHF	TGTGCCAGCAATCCTTGGGGGGGCGAAAGGCCCCAGCATTTT
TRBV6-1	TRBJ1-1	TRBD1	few	CASNQQGESTEAFF	TGTGCCAGCAACCAACAGGGGGAGTCCACTGAAGCTTTCTTT